A single sample is the source of the 4 T cell receptor beta chains below, sequenced in a study of T cells after yellow fever vaccination. TCRdb passed the 5' RACE reads through MiXCR, listing each CDR3 protein once. The data contain about 330,000 distinct CDR3 sequences, around 6.8% of them singletons. The sample in question was PBMCs, obtained approximately 47 days after the first yellow fever vaccination. The receptors come from a man aged 18 to 29 who received the YFV17D yellow fever vaccine.

The rearrangement uses TRBV6-1 and TRBJ1-2; TRBD1 matches 7 bases. There are 14 residues in the CDR3. The junction had 7 bases not matched to a gene; V was cut back by 6 bases and J by 3 bases. Germline CDR1 and CDR2: MNHNS and SASEGT. This CDR3 reads CASSPGTAYYGYTF. For the CDR3, the DNA is TGTGCCAGCAGCCCCGGGACAGCTTACTATGGCTACACCTTC.

This clonotype was observed many times. The V gene is TRBV3-1, the J gene TRBJ2-7; 8 nucleotides agree with TRBD2. J gave up 1 base and V 6 bases, and 8 bases lay outside the gene matches. Germline CDR1 is LGHDT and CDR2 is YNNKEL (reference sequence). The CDR3 length is 15 residues. CDR3 region: CASSPGPSGSYEQYF. CDR3 DNA sequence: TGTGCCAGCAGTCCTGGTCCTAGCGGGTCCTACGAGCAGTACTTC.

This clonotype was seen a few times. The CDR3 DNA follows: TGCAGTGCGGCCCTGGCGGCTGGCTACACCTTC. It yields the protein CSAALAAGYTF. The genes are TRBV20-1 and TRBJ1-2; no clear D gene. Trimming took off 6 bases at V and 7 bases at J, with 12 bases between the two ends. This CDR3 region has 11 residues. CDR1 is DFQATT, CDR2 SNEGSKA, per germline (reference sequence).

This clonotype appeared many times. Here the CDR3 DNA reads TGTGCCAGCAGCCTCGGGACCTTCCCCCTCTCTGGGGCCAACGTCCTGACTTTC. Translating gives CASSLGTFPLSGANVLTF. The rearrangement joins TRBV14 to TRBJ2-6; D may match TRBD1 or TRBD2 (5 bases each). V lost 4 bases to trimming and J lost 0 bases, with 16 bases between them. There are 18 residues in the CDR3. Germline lookup yields CDR1 SGHDN and CDR2 FVKESK.